The sequence of this T cell receptor beta chain was determined in a study of human T cells and chemical hapten exposure. On the study more broadly: During the approximately 25-week study period, patients had diphenylcyclopropenone applied to the scalp every week. Patients were mainly female, each with alopecia areata, totalis or universalis.

Within the library, unique molecular identifiers were attached to each individual cDNA molecule. MiXCR, applied by TCRdb to the RACE reads, yields one record per CDR3 protein. The top ten hold about 2.1% of the sample, which has fewer than 500,000 distinct CDR3 sequences, more than 4.5% seen once. The table lists this clonotype with many counts. Germline V gives CDR1 SGHAT, CDR2 FQNNGV. Trimming cost V 2 bases and J 3 bases; bases outside gene matches: 12. This CDR3 is built from 17 residues. Time point described: patch test 1, 2 weeks after DPC sensitization. The treatment: therapeutic diphenylcyclopropenone sensitization with weekly scalp DPC. It was from unfractionated whole blood that total RNA was extracted.

The input for sequencing was whole blood, taken in connection with sensitization to the hapten diphenylcyclopropenone (DPC). J is TRBJ1-2 and V is TRBV11-2; 7 nucleotides line up with TRBD1. The receptor was isolated from a woman in her fifties or sixties with alopecia areata. Some clones in this sample may be carry-over from other donors' samples. CDR3 DNA: TGTGCCAGCAGCTTAAGTCCCACAGGGGCGCCTTACTATGGCTACACCTTC. Translating it yields CASSLSPTGAPYYGYTF.